This T cell receptor beta chain was obtained from a study of blood T cell repertoires in COVID-19. Study as a whole: Acute and convalescent COVID-19 samples came from the United States, Italy and Spain.

Germline loops: CDR1 SNHLY, CDR2 FYNNEI. The CDR3 covers 16 residues. V was cut by 6 bases and J by 4 bases, with 18 bases left in between. Grouping used clinical history reported by participants in a survey and questionnaire. Recovered status applied to Cohort 3 donors who had two consecutive negative PCRs. It also applied to those with clearance or with symptom resolution. Data came from immunoSEQ multiplex PCR; TCRdb stores just in-frame clones and leaves some out. The data hold 200,000 or so clones, with roughly four fifths observed a single time. The sequenced material came from PBMCs or T cells enriched from blood (not recorded which). The V gene is TRBV2, the J gene TRBJ1-4, with D possibly being TRBD1 (5 bases). The source of this sequence is a man aged 40-55 years who had recovered from COVID-19. CDR3 region: CASSRDSVRGNEKLFF. In nucleotides, the CDR3 is TGTGCCAGCAGCCGGGACTCCGTGAGGGGTAATGAAAAACTGTTTTTT.